This TCR beta chain was identified during a study of CD8 T cells in Susac syndrome. General study findings and limits: The number of individuals included in the study's TCR sequencing and HLA analysis was acknowledged as relatively small.

In this sample, this clonotype turned up once. Its antigen is undetermined. Reverse transcription of about 0.45 to 1 ug RNA was performed with random hexamers. Amplification of TCR beta CDR3 by immunoSEQ multiplex PCR spanned 54 Vbeta and 13 Jbeta. TCRdb ran MiXCR on the immunoSEQ multiplex PCR reads and lists one entry per CDR3 protein. The top ten hold around 0.067% of the sample, which has approximately 230,000 distinct CDR3 sequences, about 93% seen once. Sequencing of TCR beta was performed on blood CD8+ T cells and on blood CD4+ T cells. Purification of the CD8+ and CD4+ T cells relied on negative isolation, and TEMRA cells underwent FACS enrichment. This CDR3 spans 12 amino acids.

The chain is built from TRBV1 and TRBJ1-5. TRBV1 is recorded as a pseudogene. The sequence derives from a human donor with multiple sclerosis. Sequencing input: CD4+ T cells from PBMCs. The CDR3 DNA is TGCACCAGCAACCGTCGCCTCAGTTCCCAGCATTTT. Translated: CTSNRRLSSQHF.